These 27 T cell receptor beta chains share one sample of origin, sequenced in a study of T cells in Graves' hyperthyroidism and ophthalmopathy. The CDR3 regions of TCR beta were amplified from RNA transcripts. Researchers ran a first-round RT-PCR on the TCR CDR3 using the HTBI primer set. TCRdb recomputed calls from the multiplex PCR reads with MiXCR, one row per CDR3 protein. The table records a few hundred thousand distinct CDR3 sequences, around 15% of them present only once. The sample comprised blood. These receptors originate from a woman aged 18-29 years with Graves' hyperthyroidism.

This clonotype was observed a handful of times. The CDR3 DNA reads as TGTGCCAGCAGCCCTACGGGACAGGGGGGTCGCGAGCAGTACTTC. Translated: CASSPTGQGGREQYF. The gene calls are TRBV5-5 and TRBJ2-7; 11 bases map to TRBD1. This CDR3 spans 15 amino acids. V lost 4 bases to trimming and J lost 6 bases; unmatched junction nucleotides: 9. Germline V gene sequence: CDR1 SGHKS, CDR2 YYEKEE (reference sequence).

The rearrangement links TRBV7-3 to TRBJ2-5; D is perhaps TRBD2 (6 bases). Germline loops: CDR1 SGHTA, CDR2 FQGTGA. V lost 1 base and J lost 1, with 10 bases in between. The CDR3 runs 15 residues. The DNA for the CDR3 is TGTGCCAGCAGCTTAAGGGGCGGGATCCAAGAGACCCAGTACTTC. Residues: CASSLRGGIQETQYF.

This clonotype was recorded many times. The V call is TRBV30, the J call TRBJ1-2, with D unresolved. V was trimmed by 3 bases and J by 8 bases, leaving 7 bases between them. CDR1 is GTSNPN and CDR2 is SVGIG in the germline V gene (reference sequence). This CDR3 has 10 residues. The chain's CDR3 is CAWRTQGYTF. In DNA form, the CDR3 reads TGTGCCTGGAGAACACAGGGCTACACCTTC.

In this sample, this clonotype turned up a few times. The CDR3: CAWSVVRGSGSKLFF. The CDR3 coding sequence is TGTGCCTGGAGTGTGGTTCGGGGGTCAGGGAGTAAACTGTTTTTT. The chain is built from TRBV30 and TRBJ1-4, with a tentative D call TRBD1 (5 bases). The V and J ends lost 0 bases and 11 bases respectively, with 19 bases between them. The CDR3 covers 15 residues. Germline CDR1 and CDR2: GTSNPN and SVGIG (reference sequence).

A word on this clonotype: This may be a read error: a much more frequent sequence differs by one nucleotide. V is TRBV28 and J is TRBJ2-1; D may be TRBD2 (5 bases). The CDR3 runs to 15 residues. Between the trimmed V and J ends, which lost 8 bases and 0 bases, there was a span of 14 bases. Germline CDR1 and CDR2: MDHEN and SYDVKM. The CDR3 region has the DNA TGTGCCAGCGGCCAGCGGACCCGCTCCTACAATGAGCAGTTCTTC. This codes for CASGQRTRSYNEQFF.

This clonotype was picked up many times. The chain uses TRBV28 and TRBJ2-1; 10 bases are a match to TRBD1. V lost 4 bases to trimming and J lost 2 bases; unmatched junction nucleotides: 5. This CDR3 spans 16 amino acids. Per germline, CDR1 MDHEN and CDR2 SYDVKM. CDR3 sequence (DNA): TGTGCCAGCAGTTCCATGGGACAGGGGACCTACAATGAGCAGTTCTTC. Its translation is CASSSMGQGTYNEQFF. Filled out from reference TRBV28 and TRBJ2-1, the complete variable domain reads DVKVTQSSRYLVKRTGEKVFLECVQDMDHENMFWYRQDPGLGLRLIYFSYDVKMKEKGDIPEGYSVSREKKERFSLILESASTNQTSMYLCASSSMGQGTYNEQFFGPGTRLTVL.

This chain joins TRBV19 and TRBJ1-5; 8 bases align to TRBD1. J was trimmed by 1 base and V by 3 bases; bases with no gene match: 5. The CDR3 is made up of 16 amino acids. Germline CDR1 is LNHDA and CDR2 is SQIVND (reference sequence). DNA of the CDR3: TGTGCCAGTAGTATCCAGGGGGCATCGAGCAATCAGCCCCAGCATTTT. Protein product: CASSIQGASSNQPQHF.

The chain carries TRBV14 and TRBJ2-2; D not resolved. The CDR3 consists of 13 residues. The V gene's germline CDR1 is SGHDN and CDR2 FVKESK. V lost 0 bases and J lost 6, with 5 bases in between. DNA of the CDR3: TGTGCCAGCAGCCAAGATATAGCCGGGGAGCTGTTTTTT. This translates into CASSQDIAGELFF.

Only a few counts were recorded for this clonotype. The CDR3 sequence is CASSSQGAMNYNSPLHF. The CDR3 DNA reads TGTGCCAGCAGTTCACAAGGGGCAATGAACTATAATTCACCCCTCCACTTT. This chain links TRBV6-5 with TRBJ1-6, with D maybe TRBD1 (5 bases). Germline V gives CDR1 MNHEY, CDR2 SVGAGI. The CDR3 loop spans 17 amino acids. Trimming pared 4 bases from V and 3 bases from J, leaving 16 bases between.

This clonotype was recorded at least ten times. This CDR3 reads CASTSTGVTQYF. For the CDR3, the DNA is TGTGCCAGCACCAGCACGGGAGTTACGCAGTATTTT. This chain uses TRBV28 with TRBJ2-3, with a weak D call TRBD2 (6 bases). Germline values: CDR1 MDHEN, CDR2 SYDVKM. The length of the CDR3 is 12 residues. Trimming took 7 bases from V and 8 from J, leaving 13 bases between them.

A remark on this clonotype: A single base separates this from a much larger clone, so it may be a read error. The chain employs TRBV27 and TRBJ1-2; D gene unclear. This CDR3 contains 14 residues. The germline gives CDR1 MNHEY, CDR2 SMNVEV (reference sequence). Trimming took 3 bases from V and 6 from J, leaving 14 bases between them. This CDR3 reads CASSLVGGGHGYTF. Written as DNA, the CDR3 is TGTGCCAGCAGTTTGGTAGGCGGCGGCCATGGCTACACCTTC.

This clonotype was counted many times. The chain links TRBV3-1 to TRBJ2-1; 8 bases are a match to TRBD2. V was clipped by 3 bases and J by 0 bases; unmatched bases: 4. CDR3 length: 16 residues. Looked up from germline, CDR1 is LGHDT and CDR2 is YNNKEL (reference sequence). The CDR3 sequence is CASSHTSGRSYNEQFF. CDR3 DNA: TGTGCCAGCAGCCATACTAGCGGCCGCTCCTACAATGAGCAGTTCTTC.

The rearrangement uses TRBV19 and TRBJ2-1; 7 positions agree with TRBD2. Germline lookup yields CDR1 LNHDA and CDR2 SQIVND (reference sequence). The CDR3 runs to 14 residues. With V trimmed by 9 bases and J by 0 bases, 5 bases remained unmatched. Here the CDR3 DNA reads TGTGCCAGCCAGCGGGAAAGCTCCTACAATGAGCAGTTCTTC. This codes for CASQRESSYNEQFF.

The chain carries TRBV20-1 and TRBJ1-1, with a tentative D call TRBD1 (6 bases). Trimming removed 6 bases at V and 0 bases at J, with 20 bases between. This CDR3 is built from 16 residues. Germline CDR1 DFQATT, CDR2 SNEGSKA (reference sequence). In DNA form, the CDR3 reads TGCAGTGCCAAACCCCCAGGGGTCGGTCTGAACACTGAAGCTTTCTTT. Its translation is CSAKPPGVGLNTEAFF.

The chain couples TRBV28 to TRBJ1-3, with D uncertain. V lost 2 bases to trimming and J lost 3 bases, with 5 bases between them. The CDR3 length is 13 residues. Germline CDR1 reads MDHEN; CDR2 reads SYDVKM. CDR3 sequence reads: CASSLGIGNTIYF. The CDR3 coding sequence is TGTGCCAGCAGTTTAGGGATTGGAAACACCATATATTTT. The entire variable domain, with the rest obtained from reference TRBV28 and TRBJ1-3, is as follows: DVKVTQSSRYLVKRTGEKVFLECVQDMDHENMFWYRQDPGLGLRLIYFSYDVKMKEKGDIPEGYSVSREKKERFSLILESASTNQTSMYLCASSLGIGNTIYFGEGSWLTVV.

This clonotype has ten or more counts. This sequence joins TRBV10-3 and TRBJ2-7; the match to TRBD1 covers 10 bases. The trim removed 8 bases at V and 1 base at J, leaving 2 bases unmatched. CDR1 ENHRY and CDR2 SYGVKD come from the germline V gene. This CDR3 is 13 amino acids long. The chain's CDR3 is CAIRQGASYEQYF. The DNA for the CDR3 is TGTGCCATCCGACAGGGGGCATCCTACGAGCAGTACTTC.

This clonotype was found many times. The V call is TRBV30, the J call TRBJ2-1; D uncertain. The CDR3 totals 11 residues. CDR1 is GTSNPN, CDR2 SVGIG, per germline (reference sequence). The germline V and J ends were trimmed by 2 bases and 5 bases, with 4 bases remaining between them. Here the CDR3 DNA reads TGTGCCTGGAGTTTGAACAATGAGCAGTTCTTC. Amino acids: CAWSLNNEQFF.

The sample holds many counts of this clonotype. The chain recombines TRBV9 with TRBJ2-7; 8 bases are shared with TRBD1. Germline loops: CDR1 SGDLS, CDR2 YYNGEE. Losses at the gene ends were 0 bases for V and 7 bases for J; bases not matched to a gene: 6. This CDR3 contains 14 residues. Written as DNA, the CDR3 is TGTGCCAGCAGCGTAGCCCAGGGGGCGGGAGAGCAGTACTTC. This sequence encodes CASSVAQGAGEQYF.

This clonotype showed up just a few times. This chain links TRBV7-2 with TRBJ1-1; unclear D gene. V shed 4 bases and J shed 6 bases, with 21 bases lying between them. The CDR3 has 16 residues. In germline, CDR1 is SGHTA, CDR2 FQGNSA. The CDR3 protein is CASSSEKRREGAEAFF. The CDR3 nucleotides read TGTGCCAGCAGCTCAGAAAAAAGAAGGGAGGGAGCTGAAGCTTTCTTT.

This clonotype has at least ten counts. The chain combines TRBV28 with TRBJ1-5, with D possibly being TRBD1 (5 bases). CDR1 is MDHEN and CDR2 is SYDVKM in the germline V gene. The CDR3 spans 14 residues. The V gene lost 2 bases and the J gene lost 6 bases, with 11 bases spanning the gap. The CDR3 spells CASSLRGLGQPQHF. As DNA, the CDR3 is TGTGCCAGCAGTTTAAGGGGATTAGGTCAGCCCCAGCATTTT.

The sample holds many counts of this clonotype. The chain combines TRBV7-8 with TRBJ2-1; 10 bases fit TRBD1. This CDR3 has 15 amino acids. J was trimmed by 9 bases and V by 5 bases; bases with no gene match: 10. CDR1 is SGHVS, CDR2 FQNEAQ, per germline. Written as DNA, the CDR3 is TGTGCCAGCAGCCCAACCGGGACAGGGGAAGGTGAGCAGTTCTTC. It yields the protein CASSPTGTGEGEQFF. Full variable domain (missing parts from reference TRBV7-8 and TRBJ2-1): GAGVSQSPRYKVAKRGQDVALRCDPISGHVSLFWYQQALGQGPEFLTYFQNEAQLDKSGLPSDRFFAERPEGSVSTLKIQRTQQEDSAVYLCASSPTGTGEGEQFFGPGTRLTVL.

This clonotype appeared many times. This rearrangement joins TRBV2 to TRBJ2-3; 11 nucleotides line up with TRBD2. Germline CDR1 reads SNHLY; CDR2 reads FYNNEI. The CDR3 is 15 residues long. The J segment lost 4 bases and the V segment lost 6 bases, leaving 6 bases of the junction unmatched. The CDR3 sequence is CASRPTSGSPDTQYF. The DNA of the CDR3 is TGTGCCAGCAGGCCTACTAGCGGGAGCCCAGATACGCAGTATTTT.

DNA for the CDR3: TGTGCCAGCAGCTCCTTGGAGAGGTGGGAAAAACTGTTTTTT. This gives the protein CASSSLERWEKLFF. The chain employs TRBV11-2 and TRBJ1-4; D is unresolved. This CDR3 spans 14 amino acids. V was pared by 4 bases and J by 8 bases, with 14 bases between. Germline CDR1 is SGHAT and CDR2 is FQNNGV.

This clonotype has a count of ten or more. This chain uses TRBV29-1 with TRBJ2-3, with TRBD2 matching over 7 bases. The CDR3 covers 13 residues. V shed 7 bases, J shed 3 bases, and the junction held 7 bases outside the gene matches. Germline V gene sequence: CDR1 SQVTM, CDR2 ANQGSEA. The CDR3 bases are TGCAGCGCCGGGGGGAGGACTACAGATACGCAGTATTTT. The encoded protein is CSAGGRTTDTQYF.

This clonotype came up many times. The chain uses TRBV6-1 and TRBJ1-1; 7 positions match TRBD1. Per the germline V gene, CDR1 is MNHNS and CDR2 is SASEGT. V lost 5 bases, J lost 3 bases, and 6 bases stayed unmatched. The CDR3 sequence is 14 residues long. The DNA of the CDR3 is TGTGCCAGCAGTTCCAATACAGGGGACACTGAAGCTTTCTTT. Its translation: CASSSNTGDTEAFF.

This clonotype has a count of ten or more. This chain links TRBV7-2 with TRBJ2-2, with D hard to call. CDR3 length equals 13 residues. Germline V CDR1 and CDR2: SGHTA, FQGNSA. V was pared by 1 base and J by 4 bases, with 4 bases between. The chain's CDR3 is CASSLEATGELFF. CDR3 DNA: TGTGCCAGCAGCTTAGAGGCCACCGGGGAGCTGTTTTTT. The full variable domain, rest sourced from reference TRBV7-2 and TRBJ2-2, is GAGVSQSPSNKVTEKGKDVELRCDPISGHTALYWYRQSLGQGLEFLIYFQGNSAPDKSGLPSDRFSAERTGGSVSTLTIQRTQQEDSAVYLCASSLEATGELFFGEGSRLTVL.

This clonotype appeared a few times. CDR3 residues: CSAREQNSNQPQHF. For the CDR3, the DNA is TGCAGTGCTAGAGAGCAGAATAGCAATCAGCCCCAGCATTTT. The chain couples TRBV20-1 to TRBJ1-5; D not resolved. CDR1 is DFQATT and CDR2 is SNEGSKA in the germline V gene (reference sequence). This CDR3 contains 14 residues. V gave up 0 bases and J gave up 0 bases, with 6 bases separating them.